Presented here are 9 T cell receptor beta chains from one specimen sequenced in a study of shared clonotypes between healthy human individuals (dated by TCRdb to 2020 to 2022). Library prep was done by the immunoSEQ multiplex PCR assay. TCRdb stores this immuneACCESS table with in-frame sequences only. Part of the clones is absent; in the studies checked, under half of the shortfall reflects unresolved V genes, and no reason is known for the rest. The sample has around 610,000 clones on record, roughly 96% of them singletons. The biggest ten clones account for roughly 0.1% of the sample. CD8 naive samples were CD45RO-negative cells positively selected for CCR7, giving a CD45RA+CCR7+ population that excluded TemRA cells. Input material: naive CD8+ T cells sorted from blood. The cell subset or site label corresponds to: CD45RA+CCR7+. These receptor sequences come from a woman between 25 and 40 years old in good health.

The chain is built from TRBV4-1 and TRBJ1-5; maybe TRBD1 (6 bases). CDR3 length: 14 residues. V was trimmed by 3 bases and J by 1 base, leaving 7 bases between them. The V gene's germline CDR1 is MGHRA and CDR2 YSYEKL. DNA of the CDR3: TGCGCCAGCAGCCAGGGGGCAAGCAATCAGCCCCAGCATTTT. This translates into CASSQGASNQPQHF.

Points on this clone: Other DNA sequences within the sample encode an identical CDR3. The chain recombines TRBV29-1 with TRBJ2-2; unclear D gene. Per germline, CDR1 SQVTM and CDR2 ANQGSEA. CDR3 length: 13 amino acids. Trimming removed 4 bases at V and 1 base at J, with 7 bases between. In DNA form, the CDR3 reads TGCAGCGTTGGGACGGTGAACACCGGGGAGCTGTTTTTT. Its translation: CSVGTVNTGELFF.

Here the CDR3 DNA reads TGTGCCAGCAGCTTCAGCGTGGGGACAGGGGTCCACGAGCAGTACTTC. It codes for CASSFSVGTGVHEQYF. The chain couples TRBV7-8 to TRBJ2-7, with 10 nucleotides matching TRBD1. There are 16 residues in the CDR3. Germline-derived CDR1 and CDR2 are SGHVS and FQNEAQ. J gave up 5 bases and V 3 bases, and 10 bases lay outside the gene matches.

The chain links TRBV28 to TRBJ1-2; 9 bases are shared with TRBD1. V shed 5 bases, J shed 6 bases, and the junction held 7 bases outside the gene matches. This CDR3 has 14 residues. Germline values: CDR1 MDHEN, CDR2 SYDVKM. The chain's CDR3 is CASSVPGTGNGYTF. The CDR3 coding sequence is TGTGCCAGCAGTGTACCCGGGACAGGGAATGGCTACACCTTC.

J is TRBJ2-3 and V is TRBV27; 8 nucleotides line up with TRBD1. CDR1 is MNHEY, CDR2 SMNVEV, per germline (reference sequence). Losses at the gene ends were 5 bases for V and 5 bases for J; bases not matched to a gene: 12. The CDR3 contains 16 residues. Written as DNA, the CDR3 is TGTGCCAGCAGTCCTAGGACAGGGCGATGGGAAGATACGCAGTATTTT. The encoded protein is CASSPRTGRWEDTQYF.

The chain employs TRBV5-4 and TRBJ2-5, with D perhaps matching TRBD2 (5 bases). Germline-derived CDR1 and CDR2 are SGHNT and YYREEE (reference sequence). Deletions cut 2 bases from V and 3 bases from J, with 8 bases between. The CDR3 totals 13 residues. CDR3 loop: CASSFEREETQYF. The CDR3 DNA reads as TGTGCCAGCAGCTTCGAGAGGGAAGAGACCCAGTACTTC.

CDR3 in DNA: TGTGCCAGCAGTTTGAGGACAGGGAGGTACAATGAGCAGTTCTTC. Amino acid sequence: CASSLRTGRYNEQFF. The J gene is TRBJ2-1, the V gene TRBV27; 8 nucleotides align to TRBD1. The CDR3 contains 15 residues. V was pared by 3 bases and J by 4 bases, with 5 bases of the junction left unmatched. Germline-derived CDR1 and CDR2 are MNHEY and SMNVEV (reference sequence).

The chain uses TRBV2 and TRBJ2-3, with 7 positions matching TRBD2. The trim removed 1 base at V and 6 bases at J, leaving 7 bases unmatched. The CDR3 covers 15 residues. Germline CDR1 is SNHLY and CDR2 is FYNNEI. The CDR3 region is CASSEESGIWDTQYF. The CDR3 bases are TGTGCCAGCAGTGAAGAAAGCGGGATTTGGGATACGCAGTATTTT. The variable domain in full, completed from reference TRBV2 and TRBJ2-3, reads EPEVTQTPSHQVTQMGQEVILRCVPISNHLYFYWYRQILGQKVEFLVSFYNNEISEKSEIFDDQFSVERPDGSNFTLKIRSTKLEDSAMYFCASSEESGIWDTQYFGPGTRLTVL.

The chain joins TRBV27 to TRBJ1-1; unclear D gene. V shed 3 bases and J shed 6 bases, with 11 bases lying between them. The CDR3 is 13 residues long. Germline CDR1 reads MNHEY; CDR2 reads SMNVEV (reference sequence). CDR3 DNA sequence: TGTGCCAGCAGTTTTGCAGAAGAAGCTGAAGCTTTCTTT. It is translated as CASSFAEEAEAFF.